The following is a T cell receptor (beta chain) sequence with its context. The antigen is undetermined. Germline CDR1 LGHNA, CDR2 YNFKEQ. The CDR3 loop spans 17 amino acids. V dropped 0 bases and J dropped 3; count of bases not matched to a gene: 10. This specimen belongs to a study of identical twins. Study conclusions and caveats: Out-of-frame alpha sequences that twins shared showed excess low generation probability. One should note that invariant MAIT and iNKT cells could partly confound zero-insertion analyses. Whereas memory repertoires showed no such difference, abundant cord blood beta clonotypes carried fewer insertions.

Through template switching, a universal primer site was introduced, and the cDNA contained unique molecular identifiers. MiXCR was run by TCRdb on the 5' RACE reads, yielding one entry per CDR3 protein. Of some 1,600,000 distinct CDR3 sequences detected, about 31% appear once; the ten largest clones hold about 0.27%. Sample: cord blood. This TCR came from a newborn girl in good health. V and J are TRBV4-2 and TRBJ2-7; 8 bases are shared with TRBD2. CDR3 protein: CASSQEIPGLVVYEQYF. The CDR3 DNA follows: TGTGCCAGCAGCCAAGAGATACCGGGACTAGTAGTCTACGAGCAGTACTTC.